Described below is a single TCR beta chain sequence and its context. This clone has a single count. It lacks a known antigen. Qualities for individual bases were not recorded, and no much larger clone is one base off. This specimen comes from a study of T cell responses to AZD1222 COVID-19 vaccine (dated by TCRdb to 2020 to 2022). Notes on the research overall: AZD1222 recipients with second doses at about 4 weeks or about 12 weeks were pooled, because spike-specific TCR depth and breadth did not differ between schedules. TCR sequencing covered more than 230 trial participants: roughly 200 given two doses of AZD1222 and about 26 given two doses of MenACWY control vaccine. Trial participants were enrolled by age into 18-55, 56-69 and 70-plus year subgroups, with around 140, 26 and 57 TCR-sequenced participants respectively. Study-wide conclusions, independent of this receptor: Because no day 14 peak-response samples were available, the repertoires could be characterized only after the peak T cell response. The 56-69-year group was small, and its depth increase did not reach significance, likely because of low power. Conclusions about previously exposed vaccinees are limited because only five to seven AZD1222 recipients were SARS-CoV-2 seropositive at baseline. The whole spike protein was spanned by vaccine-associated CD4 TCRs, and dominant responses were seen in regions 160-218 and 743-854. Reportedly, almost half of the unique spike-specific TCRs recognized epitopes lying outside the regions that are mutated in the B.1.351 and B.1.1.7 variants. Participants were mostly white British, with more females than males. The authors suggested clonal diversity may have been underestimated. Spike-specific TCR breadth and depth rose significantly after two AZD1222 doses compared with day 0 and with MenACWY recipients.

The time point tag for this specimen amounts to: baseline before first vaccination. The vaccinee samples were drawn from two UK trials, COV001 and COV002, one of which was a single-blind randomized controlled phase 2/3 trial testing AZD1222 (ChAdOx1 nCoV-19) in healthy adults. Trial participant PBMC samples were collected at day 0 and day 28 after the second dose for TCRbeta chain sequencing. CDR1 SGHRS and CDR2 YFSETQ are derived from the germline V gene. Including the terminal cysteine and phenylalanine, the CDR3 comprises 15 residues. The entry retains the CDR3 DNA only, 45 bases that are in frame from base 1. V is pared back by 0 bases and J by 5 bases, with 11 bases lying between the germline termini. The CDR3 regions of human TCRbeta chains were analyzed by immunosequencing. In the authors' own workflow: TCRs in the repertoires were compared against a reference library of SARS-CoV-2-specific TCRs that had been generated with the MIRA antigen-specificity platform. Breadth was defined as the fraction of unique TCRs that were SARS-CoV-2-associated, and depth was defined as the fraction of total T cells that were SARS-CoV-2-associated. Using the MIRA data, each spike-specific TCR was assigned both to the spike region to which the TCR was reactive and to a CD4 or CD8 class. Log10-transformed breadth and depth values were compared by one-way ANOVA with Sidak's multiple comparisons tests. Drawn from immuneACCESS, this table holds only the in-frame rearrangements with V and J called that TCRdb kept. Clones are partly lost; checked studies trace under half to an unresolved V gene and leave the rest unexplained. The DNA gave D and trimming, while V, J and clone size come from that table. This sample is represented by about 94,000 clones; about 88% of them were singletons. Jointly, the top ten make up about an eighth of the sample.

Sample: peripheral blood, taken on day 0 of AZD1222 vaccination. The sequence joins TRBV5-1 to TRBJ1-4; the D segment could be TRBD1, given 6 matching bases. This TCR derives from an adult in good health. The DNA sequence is TGCGCCAGCAGCTTGGCAGGGGCTTCGAATGAAAAACTGTTTTTT. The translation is CASSLAGASNEKLFF.